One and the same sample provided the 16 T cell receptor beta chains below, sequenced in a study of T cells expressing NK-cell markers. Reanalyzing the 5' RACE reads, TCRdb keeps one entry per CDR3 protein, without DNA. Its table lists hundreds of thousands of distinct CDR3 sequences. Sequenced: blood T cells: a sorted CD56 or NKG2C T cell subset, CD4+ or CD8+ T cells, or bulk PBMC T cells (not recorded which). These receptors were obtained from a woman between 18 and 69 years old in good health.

The CDR3 here is CASTFEGQGIRGYTF. The rearrangement links TRBV6-5 to TRBJ1-2; checking the TCRdb D call of TRBD1 is not possible without DNA. The CDR3 has 15 residues. CDR1 and CDR2 (germline): MNHEY, SVGAGI.

This chain's CDR3 is CASSFLLHGSNQPQHF. The chain uses TRBV7-2 and TRBJ1-5. There are 16 residues in the CDR3. The germline CDR1 and CDR2 sequences are SGHTA and FQGNSA.

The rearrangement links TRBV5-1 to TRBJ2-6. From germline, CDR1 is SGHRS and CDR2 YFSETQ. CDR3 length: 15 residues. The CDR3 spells CASRPDSSGANVLTF.

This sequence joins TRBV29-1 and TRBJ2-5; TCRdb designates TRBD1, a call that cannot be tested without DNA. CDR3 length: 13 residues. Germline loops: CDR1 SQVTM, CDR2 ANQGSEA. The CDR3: CSGGSAPQETQYF.

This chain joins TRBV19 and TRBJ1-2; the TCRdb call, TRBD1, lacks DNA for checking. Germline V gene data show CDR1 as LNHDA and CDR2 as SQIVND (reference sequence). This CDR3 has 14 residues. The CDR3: CASRDGALAYGYTF. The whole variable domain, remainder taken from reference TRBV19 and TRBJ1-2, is DGGITQSPKYLFRKEGQNVTLSCEQNLNHDAMYWYRQDPGQGLRLIYYSQIVNDFQKGDIAEGYSVSREKKESFPLTVTSAQKNPTAFYLCASRDGALAYGYTFGSGTRLTVV.

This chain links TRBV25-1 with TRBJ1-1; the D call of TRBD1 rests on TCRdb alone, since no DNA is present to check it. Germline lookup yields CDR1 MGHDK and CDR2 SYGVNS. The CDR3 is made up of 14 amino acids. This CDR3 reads CASRGRTGVTEAFF.

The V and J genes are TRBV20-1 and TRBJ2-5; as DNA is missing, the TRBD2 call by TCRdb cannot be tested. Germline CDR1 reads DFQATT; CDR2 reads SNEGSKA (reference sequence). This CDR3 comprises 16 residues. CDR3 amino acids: CSASPLSGRPQETQYF.

The CDR3: CSARVMGTGELFF. J is TRBJ2-2 and V is TRBV20-1. Per germline, CDR1 DFQATT and CDR2 SNEGSKA (reference sequence). There are 13 residues in the CDR3.

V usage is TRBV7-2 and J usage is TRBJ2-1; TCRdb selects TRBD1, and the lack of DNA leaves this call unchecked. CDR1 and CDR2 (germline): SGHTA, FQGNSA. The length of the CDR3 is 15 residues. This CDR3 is CASSPGRITYNEQFF.

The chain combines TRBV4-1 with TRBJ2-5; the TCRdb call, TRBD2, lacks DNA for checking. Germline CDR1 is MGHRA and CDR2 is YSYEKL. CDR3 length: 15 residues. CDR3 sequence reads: CASSQWSLAGETQYF.

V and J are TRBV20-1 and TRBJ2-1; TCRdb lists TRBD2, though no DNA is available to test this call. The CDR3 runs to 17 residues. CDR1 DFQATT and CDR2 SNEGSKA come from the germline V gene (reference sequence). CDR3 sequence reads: CSARVTTSGGDYNEQFF.

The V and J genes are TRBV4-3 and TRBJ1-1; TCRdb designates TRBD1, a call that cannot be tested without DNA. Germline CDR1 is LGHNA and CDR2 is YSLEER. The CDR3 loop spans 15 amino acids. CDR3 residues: CASSQQTGGFTEAFF.

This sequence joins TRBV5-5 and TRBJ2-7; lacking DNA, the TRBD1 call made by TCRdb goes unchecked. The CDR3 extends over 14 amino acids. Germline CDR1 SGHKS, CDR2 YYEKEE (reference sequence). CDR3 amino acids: CASSFRDRSYEQYF.

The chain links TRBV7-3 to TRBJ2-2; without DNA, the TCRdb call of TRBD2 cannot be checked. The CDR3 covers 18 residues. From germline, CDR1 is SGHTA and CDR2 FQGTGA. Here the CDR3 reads CASSLKGGSGRNTGELFF.

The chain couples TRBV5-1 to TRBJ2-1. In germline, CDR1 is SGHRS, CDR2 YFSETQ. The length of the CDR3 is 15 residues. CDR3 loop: CASSLVVGLVNEQFF.

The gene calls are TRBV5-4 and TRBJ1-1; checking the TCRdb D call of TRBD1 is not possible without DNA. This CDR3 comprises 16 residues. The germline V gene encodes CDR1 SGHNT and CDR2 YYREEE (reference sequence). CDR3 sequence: CASSLEGQGAHTEAFF.